The text below deals with one TCR beta chain. The Seattle patients, enrolled during active infection, were followed longitudinally. J was trimmed by 7 bases and V by 3 bases; bases with no gene match: 10. Germline lookup yields CDR1 ENHRY and CDR2 SYGVKD. The CDR3 is 16 amino acids. The source of the sample is a study of blood T cell repertoires in COVID-19. The overall study: There were acute and convalescent COVID-19 samples, and they came from the United States, Italy and Spain. PBMCs, B-cell-depleted T cells, or T cells were the source of the cDNA or gDNA that made up the material.

Original methodology: Estimation of nucleated cell counts was performed using reference gene primer amplification. The protocol was immunoSEQ multiplex PCR, while the TCRdb copy is restricted to in-frame clones and leaves out a portion. D and trimming were read from the DNA, whereas the V and J calls and clone size are those reported in that table. The table has 200,000 or so clones, around 81% seen once. The chain couples TRBV10-3 to TRBJ1-1; the match to TRBD1 covers 11 bases. Sequenced input: peripheral blood. The TCR sequence derives from a woman older than 75 with COVID-19, enrolled during active disease. The CDR3 loop is CAISDRDRGETGEAFF. CDR3 DNA sequence: TGTGCCATCAGTGACCGGGACAGGGGGGAGACGGGTGAAGCTTTCTTT.